These T cell receptor beta chains were read from a single sample in a study of T cell repertoires in cytomegalovirus infection. TCRdb called the reads again in MiXCR, with one record for every CDR3 protein. This sample carries some 680,000 distinct CDR3 sequences, roughly 35% of them seen once, and the ten largest clones take around 2.8%. Sequenced sample: PBMCs. The receptor set was obtained from a human donor in good health (CMV status not recorded). Some clones in this sample may be carry-over from other donors' samples. Each CDR3 is given with its conserved first and last residue. The order of the fields is clone size, V gene, CDR3 protein. Rows give clone size only sometimes, using once, few, many, or a class for an expanded clone.

>NA|TRBV6-5
CASREAGTWYGYTF
>NA|TRBV20-1
CSARPMGLAGADTQYF
>few|TRBV7-2
CASSPPVAEAFF
>NA|TRBV28
CASSLGGGREQPQHF
>many|TRBV7-2
CASSPRDRRQETQYF
>many|TRBV12-3/TRBV12-4
CASSPGMIDSNQPQHF
>many|TRBV7-2
CASSLEPGYGYTF
>NA|TRBV4-1
CASSQRRSPDGKTEAFF
>few|TRBV10-3
CAIRHRGIDYGYTF
>few|TRBV5-4
CASSLGTQTYNSPLHF